The rows below give T cell receptor beta chains drawn from one sample of a study of CD8+ T cells in alopecia areata. The data were produced by immunoSEQ multiplex PCR, yet TCRdb's version contains in-frame clones alone and is incomplete. The table shows roughly 99,000 clones, with less than 90% occurring only once. The sample here was CD8+ T cells sorted from blood, taken at week 24, from a patient treated with tofacitinib. These receptors were obtained from a human donor with alopecia areata. Each CDR3 is given with its conserved first and last residue. A D gene is named only where the DNA matches it firmly. Size is stated for part of the rows, as once, few or many counts, or as a class when the clone is expanded.

once	TRBV7-9	TRBJ2-7	.	CASSLDAGSSYEQYF	TGTGCCAGCAGCTTAGATGCGGGGAGCTCCTACGAGCAGTACTTC
.	TRBV7-9	TRBJ1-2	.	CASSPPRGPNYGYTF	TGTGCCAGCAGCCCCCCCAGGGGCCCTAACTATGGCTACACCTTC
.	TRBV4-1	TRBJ1-1	.	CASSQDGVGAWNTEAFF	TGCGCCAGCAGCCAAGATGGGGTAGGGGCATGGAACACTGAAGCTTTCTTT
.	TRBV11-2	TRBJ1-1	.	CASSLGAPSNTEAFF	TGTGCCAGCAGCTTAGGTGCACCATCGAACACTGAAGCTTTCTTT
.	TRBV27	TRBJ2-3	TRBD2	CASSIGLALSTDTQYF	TGTGCCAGCAGCATTGGACTAGCCCTTAGCACAGATACGCAGTATTTT
.	TRBV4-3	TRBJ1-2	TRBD1	CASSTTGGDGYTF	TGCGCCAGCAGCACCACAGGGGGCGATGGCTACACCTTC
.	TRBV4-1	TRBJ2-2	.	CASSQDFGQYKPGELFF	TGCGCCAGCAGCCAAGATTTCGGACAGTATAAGCCCGGGGAGCTGTTTTTT
.	TRBV12-5	TRBJ1-4	.	CASGLVPDGITEKLFF	TGTGCTAGTGGTTTGGTACCGGACGGAATCACTGAAAAACTGTTTTTT
.	TRBV7-2	TRBJ2-5	TRBD2	CASSLFLAGGTETQYF	TGTGCCAGCAGCTTATTCCTAGCGGGGGGTACAGAGACCCAGTACTTC
.	TRBV19	TRBJ2-3	.	CASSIYSNYPDTQYF	TGTGCCAGTAGTATCTACTCTAACTACCCAGATACGCAGTATTTT
few	TRBV4-1	TRBJ1-5	TRBD1	CASSAQGASNQPQHF	TGCGCCAGCAGCGCCCAGGGGGCTAGCAATCAGCCCCAGCATTTT
.	TRBV29-1	TRBJ2-3	.	CSVAGRGTDTQYF	TGCAGCGTTGCGGGCAGGGGCACAGATACGCAGTATTTT
few	TRBV29-1	TRBJ2-7	.	CSVGPRNRPYEQYF	TGCAGCGTTGGCCCGAGGAACAGACCCTACGAGCAGTACTTC
.	TRBV6-1	TRBJ2-3	.	CASNDRPDTQYF	TGTGCCAGCAATGACAGACCAGATACGCAGTATTTT
.	TRBV29-1	TRBJ2-2	.	CSVEKGWGTGELFF	TGCAGCGTTGAGAAGGGGTGGGGGACCGGGGAGCTGTTTTTT
.	TRBV5-6	TRBJ1-6	.	CASSLVGSSYNSPLHF	TGTGCCAGCAGCTTGGTGGGGAGCTCCTATAATTCACCCCTCCACTTT
once	TRBV4-1	TRBJ1-6	.	CASSQDDNSPLHF	TGCGCCAGCAGCCAAGATGATAATTCACCCCTCCACTTT
.	TRBV29-1	TRBJ2-4	.	CSVEDWRGTKNIQYF	TGCAGCGTTGAAGATTGGAGGGGAACCAAAAACATTCAGTACTTC
.	TRBV27	TRBJ1-2	TRBD1	CASSLLTDRAEKRGYTF	TGTGCCAGCAGTCTACTAACCGACAGGGCCGAGAAGCGTGGCTACACCTTC
once	TRBV4-1	TRBJ2-3	TRBD2	CASSPPGLAGADTQYF	TGCGCCAGCAGCCCGCCCGGACTAGCGGGGGCAGATACGCAGTATTTT
.	TRBV10-1	TRBJ2-3	.	CASSESAGPSPDTQYF	TGCGCCAGCAGTGAGTCGGCAGGGCCCAGCCCAGATACGCAGTATTTT
.	TRBV27	TRBJ2-7	.	CASSLSPGAFEQYF	TGTGCCAGCAGTTTATCCCCGGGAGCGTTCGAGCAGTACTTC
.	TRBV6-1	TRBJ1-2	TRBD1	CASSPLPGQGYGYTF	TGTGCCAGCAGTCCACTCCCGGGACAGGGATATGGCTACACCTTC
.	TRBV29-1	TRBJ1-1	.	CSVLQGSEAFF	TGCAGCGTACTACAGGGATCTGAAGCTTTCTTT
.	TRBV10-3	TRBJ2-3	TRBD1	CAISESDRGDTDTQYF	TGTGCCATCAGTGAGTCGGACAGGGGGGACACAGATACGCAGTATTTT
.	TRBV6-5	TRBJ1-6	TRBD1	CASSQGAGYNSPLHF	TGTGCCAGCAGTCAGGGGGCTGGTTATAATTCACCCCTCCACTTT
.	TRBV2	TRBJ2-7	.	CASSLPWRDAGRGDEQYF	TGTGCCAGCAGTTTGCCTTGGCGCGATGCGGGGCGGGGAGACGAGCAGTACTTC
.	TRBV10-3	TRBJ2-7	.	CAISAEGPYEQYF	TGTGCCATCAGTGCGGAAGGGCCCTACGAGCAGTACTTC
.	TRBV29-1	TRBJ1-2	.	CSVGLSTGLEGYTF	TGCAGCGTTGGGCTGTCTACGGGACTTGAAGGCTACACCTTC
.	TRBV7-2	TRBJ1-6	.	CASTYLNSPLHF	TGTGCCAGCACCTATCTCAACTCACCCCTCCACTTT
.	TRBV6-6	TRBJ2-3	.	CASHTGFSTDTQYF	TGTGCCTCCCACACGGGGTTCAGCACAGATACGCAGTATTTT
few	TRBV29-1	TRBJ2-5	TRBD1	CSVEGIDRDSQETQYF	TGCAGCGTTGAAGGTATAGACCGGGACAGCCAAGAGACCCAGTACTTC
.	TRBV4-2	TRBJ2-5	.	CASSHQEGARFETQYF	TGTGCCAGCAGTCACCAAGAAGGCGCTAGGTTTGAGACCCAGTACTTC
.	TRBV30	TRBJ2-3	.	CAWSVIGGTDTQYF	TGTGCCTGGAGTGTGATCGGCGGGACAGATACGCAGTATTTT
.	TRBV7-2	TRBJ2-3	TRBD1	CASSLRDRSTDTQYF	TGTGCCAGCAGCTTAAGGGACAGGTCCACAGATACGCAGTATTTT
.	TRBV7-9	TRBJ2-7	TRBD1	CASSLGDRSSYEQYF	TGTGCCAGCAGCTTAGGGGACAGGAGCTCCTACGAGCAGTACTTC
.	TRBV9	TRBJ1-3	.	CASSSPGASGNTIYF	TGTGCCAGCAGCTCCCCGGGGGCCTCTGGAAACACCATATATTTT
few	TRBV7-8	TRBJ2-7	.	CASSLAGAHEQYF	TGTGCCAGCAGCTTAGCGGGAGCCCACGAGCAGTACTTC
.	TRBV7-2	TRBJ2-2	TRBD2	CASSLAGGNTGELFF	TGTGCCAGCAGCCTAGCGGGGGGAAACACCGGGGAGCTGTTTTTT
.	TRBV5-6	TRBJ2-1	TRBD2	CASSLAGGFDNEQFF	TGTGCCAGCAGCTTAGCGGGGGGCTTCGACAATGAGCAGTTCTTC
.	TRBV4-1	TRBJ1-2	.	CASSPQGFNYGYTF	TGCGCCAGCAGCCCACAGGGATTTAACTATGGCTACACCTTC
few	TRBV5-1	TRBJ2-7	.	CASSLSGAEQYF	TGCGCCAGCAGCCTCAGTGGGGCCGAGCAGTACTTC
.	TRBV7-9	TRBJ2-4	TRBD1	CASSPDRGLSKNIQYF	TGTGCCAGCAGCCCAGACAGGGGGCTTTCCAAAAACATTCAGTACTTC
.	TRBV7-9	TRBJ2-3	TRBD1	CASSPETGVPIADTQYF	TGTGCCAGCAGCCCCGAAACAGGGGTTCCTATCGCAGATACGCAGTATTTT
.	TRBV13	TRBJ1-4	.	CASSPSGARSGKLFF	TGTGCCAGCAGCCCGTCGGGGGCTCGGAGCGGAAAACTGTTTTTT
.	TRBV4-2	TRBJ1-2	TRBD1	CASSLTGETAGYGYTF	TGTGCCAGCAGCTTAACAGGGGAAACGGCGGGCTATGGCTACACCTTC
.	TRBV13	TRBJ2-1	TRBD2	CASSPRGGGLGEQFF	TGTGCCAGCAGCCCTCGGGGCGGGGGGCTCGGGGAGCAGTTCTTC
.	TRBV4-3	TRBJ2-1	.	CASSPPGNIEQFF	TGCGCCAGCAGCCCCCCGGGGAACATTGAGCAGTTCTTC
.	TRBV7-9	TRBJ1-1	.	CASSLDAGLTEAFF	TGTGCCAGCAGCTTAGATGCAGGTCTCACTGAAGCTTTCTTT
few	TRBV6-4	TRBJ2-3	.	CASSDLPGSTDTQYF	TGTGCCAGCAGTGACTTGCCAGGGAGCACAGATACGCAGTATTTT
few	TRBV25-1	TRBJ2-2	.	CAKKALRHPNTGELFF	TGTGCCAAGAAAGCATTACGACATCCGAACACCGGGGAGCTGTTTTTT
.	TRBV7-9	TRBJ2-3	.	CASSSRGTDTQYF	TGTGCCAGCAGTTCCCGGGGCACAGATACGCAGTATTTT
once	TRBV13	TRBJ2-5	TRBD1	CASSLMAAGGTETQYF	TGTGCCAGCAGCTTGATGGCGGCAGGGGGTACGGAGACCCAGTACTTC
.	TRBV7-6	TRBJ1-1	.	CASSSPNGGNMNTEAFF	TGTGCCAGCAGCTCGCCGAACGGAGGGAACATGAACACTGAAGCTTTCTTT
.	TRBV4-3	TRBJ2-3	TRBD2	CASSQLLAGGPADTQYF	TGCGCCAGCAGCCAACTACTAGCGGGGGGGCCGGCAGATACGCAGTATTTT
once	TRBV5-1	TRBJ2-7	.	CASSTRDGSYEQYF	TGCGCCAGCAGCACCCGGGACGGATCCTACGAGCAGTACTTC
.	TRBV5-1	TRBJ2-7	TRBD2	CASSRLLAGGPHLRCHEQYF	TGCGCCAGCAGTCGTCTACTAGCGGGGGGACCACACCTAAGGTGCCACGAGCAGTACTTC
.	TRBV4-1	TRBJ2-5	.	CASSQDIQTQYF	TGCGCCAGCAGCCAAGACATCCAGACCCAGTACTTC